Presented here are 13 T cell receptor beta chains from one specimen sequenced in a study of human T cells and chemical hapten exposure. TCRdb itself ran the RACE reads through MiXCR, one entry per CDR3 protein. The sample shows about 190,000 distinct CDR3 sequences, about 22% of them seen only once. Documented time point: patch test 3, about 24 weeks after DPC sensitization. Treatment noted: therapeutic diphenylcyclopropenone sensitization with weekly scalp DPC. Sequenced here: whole blood, sampled in connection with sensitization to the hapten diphenylcyclopropenone (DPC). The receptors come from a woman aged 40 to 50 with alopecia areata. Some clones in this sample may be carry-over from other donors' samples.

This clonotype has a handful of counts. This chain links TRBV20-1 with TRBJ1-2, with 7 bases matching TRBD1. Germline V gives CDR1 DFQATT, CDR2 SNEGSKA (reference sequence). CDR3 length: 15 amino acids. The V gene end was trimmed by 3 bases and the J gene end by 0 bases; junction bases not matched to a gene: 7. DNA of the CDR3: TGCAGTGCTAGGGAGGGACAGCTTGCTAACTATGGCTACACCTTC. Translating it yields CSAREGQLANYGYTF.

This clonotype was seen a handful of times. The chain carries TRBV6-2 or TRBV6-3 and TRBJ1-2, with D hard to call. The V gene's germline CDR1 is MNHEY and CDR2 SVGEGT. Deletions cut 7 bases from V and 4 bases from J, with 13 bases between. CDR3 size: 13 residues. The CDR3: CASTIGGGYGYTF. The CDR3 nucleotides are TGTGCCAGCACTATAGGAGGTGGCTATGGCTACACCTTC.

Only a few counts were recorded for this clonotype. This sequence joins TRBV20-1 and TRBJ1-4; D unclear. The CDR3 totals 12 residues. V lost 6 bases to trimming and J lost 0 bases, with 5 bases between them. Germline V gene lookup returns CDR1 DFQATT and CDR2 SNEGSKA (reference sequence). CDR3 amino acids: CSAAATNEKLFF. The CDR3 DNA reads as TGCAGTGCGGCAGCAACTAATGAAAAACTGTTTTTT.

The rearrangement uses TRBV4-3 and TRBJ2-3, with 7 bases identical to TRBD2. Germline-derived CDR1 and CDR2 are LGHNA and YSLEER. The V segment lost 0 bases and the J segment 1 base; nucleotides outside the gene matches: 7. The CDR3 extends over 17 amino acids. The CDR3 nucleotides are TGCGCCAGCAGCCAAGATTCAGTGGCGGGAGGCACAGATACGCAGTATTTT. Its protein is CASSQDSVAGGTDTQYF.

This clonotype has a count of ten or more. This chain links TRBV28 with TRBJ2-7; no firm D call. The length of the CDR3 is 14 residues. Trimming pared 3 bases from V and 3 bases from J, leaving 12 bases between. CDR1 is MDHEN, CDR2 SYDVKM, per germline. CDR3 residues: CASSLDQEIYEQYF. The DNA of the CDR3 is TGTGCCAGCAGTTTGGATCAGGAGATCTACGAGCAGTACTTC.

The chain carries TRBV7-8 and TRBJ2-5; 7 positions match TRBD2. This CDR3 contains 15 residues. Germline V gene lookup returns CDR1 SGHVS and CDR2 FQNEAQ. Trimming removed 5 bases from V and 1 base from J; junction bases left unmatched: 7. CDR3 DNA sequence: TGTGCCAGCAGCCAAGGGGCTAGCGGCCAAGAGACCCAGTACTTC. This translates into CASSQGASGQETQYF.

J is TRBJ2-5 and V is TRBV5-5; no definite D call. The CDR3 is 15 residues long. Germline CDR1 and CDR2: SGHKS and YYEKEE (reference sequence). Trimming removed 2 bases at V and 4 bases at J, with 15 bases between. The CDR3 spells CASSLSSSRSETQYF. The CDR3 DNA follows: TGTGCCAGCAGCTTATCAAGCAGCAGGTCAGAGACCCAGTACTTC.

This clonotype was counted a few times. The V gene is TRBV6-2 or TRBV6-3, the J gene TRBJ1-1; a possible D gene is TRBD1 (5 bases). CDR3 length: 15 residues. Per the germline V gene, CDR1 is MNHEY and CDR2 is SVGEGT. The V gene lost 6 bases and the J gene lost 4 bases, with 18 bases spanning the gap. In DNA, the CDR3 is TGTGCCAGCAGCGCACCGGCGTGGCAGGGCACTGAAGCTTTCTTT. As protein: CASSAPAWQGTEAFF.

This clonotype was counted between two and nine times. For the CDR3, the DNA is TGTGCCAGCGGCGTGACAGTCTCCTACAATGAGCAGTTCTTC. Amino acid sequence: CASGVTVSYNEQFF. The chain carries TRBV28 and TRBJ2-1; weak D call: TRBD1 (5 bases). From germline, CDR1 is MDHEN and CDR2 SYDVKM. Trimming pared 8 bases from V and 0 bases from J, leaving 11 bases between. The CDR3 is made up of 14 amino acids.

The genes are TRBV7-2 and TRBJ1-5; D is unclear. V lost 0 bases and J 3 bases, leaving 6 bases between the germline ends. The CDR3 covers 14 residues. CDR1 and CDR2 from the germline V gene are SGHTA and FQGNSA. CDR3 sequence: CASSLAGPNQPQHF. The CDR3 DNA reads as TGTGCCAGCAGCTTAGCAGGACCCAATCAGCCCCAGCATTTT.

As DNA, the CDR3 is TGTGCCAGCCAGACAGGGGGCCCAGATACGCAGTATTTT. It is translated as CASQTGGPDTQYF. The rearrangement uses TRBV10-3 and TRBJ2-3; 10 bases are shared with TRBD1. CDR3 size: 13 residues. Per germline, CDR1 ENHRY and CDR2 SYGVKD. V gave up 10 bases and J gave up 4 bases; unmatched junction bases: 5.

The rearrangement links TRBV12-3 or TRBV12-4 to TRBJ2-7, with D unresolved. This CDR3 comprises 14 residues. V was cut by 7 bases and J by 3 bases, with 16 bases left in between. CDR3 DNA sequence: TGTGCCAGCACCTCCCTATTGGTTAGCTACGAGCAGTACTTC. Its translation: CASTSLLVSYEQYF.

The chain is built from TRBV9 and TRBJ2-1; D is ambiguous. Germline V lookup: CDR1 SGDLS, CDR2 YYNGEE. The germline V and J ends were trimmed by 6 bases and 0 bases, with 16 bases remaining between them. The CDR3 runs 16 residues. In nucleotides, the CDR3 is TGTGCCAGCACGTATGGTCGATTTAGCTCCTACAATGAGCAGTTCTTC. This encodes CASTYGRFSSYNEQFF.